This T cell receptor beta chain was identified in a study of shared clonotypes between healthy human individuals. General study points: Naive subsets generally had larger estimated richness than memory subsets. A limitation of the genetic and exposure-history diversity represented arose from few donors.

Germline V gene sequence: CDR1 MNHEY, CDR2 SMNVEV (reference sequence). The CDR3 consists of 16 residues. The V gene lost 0 bases and the J gene lost 4 bases, with 15 bases spanning the gap. Remarks on this clone: Its cognate antigen is unknown.

The authors loaded 150 to 250 ng DNA, 30,000 to 35,000 T cell genomes, into sorted-subset replicate PCRs. Produced via immunoSEQ multiplex PCR; TCRdb's table is partial and in-frame only. In the table there are about 2.1 million clones, about 93% of which are singletons. Naive CD8 cells lacked CD45RO, underwent positive selection for CCR7 and left out terminally differentiated effector memory CD45RA+ cells. J is TRBJ1-2 and V is TRBV27; no clear D gene. Sequencing used naive CD8+ T cells from PBMCs. This receptor was obtained from a man between 18 and 35 years old in good health. Some clones in this sample may be carry-over from other donors' samples. The CDR3 DNA follows: TGTGCCAGCAGTTTATCTTCCGGGCTCCTCTTCTATGGCTACACCTTC. Translation gives CASSLSSGLLFYGYTF.